This entry lists 27 T cell receptor beta chains sequenced from one sample in a study of shared clonotypes between healthy human individuals. Clones were read by immunoSEQ multiplex PCR, and TCRdb kept only the in-frame ones, dropping some. The sample shows millions of clones, roughly 95% of them seen only once. Selected positively for CCR7 and CD45RO-negative, naive CD8 cells excluded terminally differentiated effector memory CD45RA+ cells. What was sequenced was naive CD8+ T cells sorted from blood. The receptors were sampled from a man aged 18 to 30 in good health.

This chain joins TRBV5-6 and TRBJ2-3, with 13 bases aligning to TRBD2. CDR1 is SGHDT and CDR2 is YYEEEE in the germline V gene. The CDR3 is 16 residues long. The J segment lost 2 bases and the V segment lost 4 bases, leaving 4 bases of the junction unmatched. CDR3: CASSEGLAGNTDTQYF. The DNA of the CDR3 is TGTGCCAGCAGCGAGGGACTAGCGGGAAACACAGATACGCAGTATTTT.

The chain links TRBV19 to TRBJ1-1; 8 nucleotides agree with TRBD1. V was clipped by 7 bases and J by 2 bases; unmatched bases: 12. Germline V gene sequence: CDR1 LNHDA, CDR2 SQIVND (reference sequence). This CDR3 comprises 16 residues. In nucleotides, the CDR3 is TGTGCCAGTAAAACCGGGACAGGTGCCTTAAACACTGAAGCTTTCTTT. The encoded protein is CASKTGTGALNTEAFF.

This clone was counted between two and nine times. The chain has TRBV6-5 and TRBJ2-7, with D maybe TRBD2 (6 bases). This CDR3 has 16 residues. CDR1 MNHEY and CDR2 SVGAGI come from the germline V gene. Trimming stripped 0 bases from V and 2 bases from J, with 14 bases between. The CDR3 is CASSYSSGEATYEQYF. Written as DNA, the CDR3 is TGTGCCAGCAGTTACTCGTCGGGGGAGGCTACCTACGAGCAGTACTTC.

V is TRBV5-6 and J is TRBJ2-5; a possible D gene is TRBD1 (6 bases). This CDR3 is built from 14 residues. The germline CDR1 and CDR2 sequences are SGHDT and YYEEEE. Deletions cut 2 bases from V and 2 bases from J, with 10 bases between. For the CDR3, the DNA is TGTGCCAGCAGCTTCTGGACAGATCAAGAGACCCAGTACTTC. Amino acids: CASSFWTDQETQYF.

The chain employs TRBV4-2 and TRBJ1-4, with D unresolved. The germline gives CDR1 LGHNA, CDR2 YNFKEQ. The length of the CDR3 is 15 residues. Trimming cost V 0 bases and J 5 bases, with 10 bases left between them. The CDR3 bases are TGTGCCAGCAGCCAAGAAACACTCGGCAATGAAAAACTGTTTTTT. As protein: CASSQETLGNEKLFF.

The chain uses TRBV5-4 and TRBJ2-1, with 11 bases identical to TRBD2. CDR1 is SGHNT, CDR2 YYREEE, per germline (reference sequence). The CDR3 runs 16 residues. The trim removed 2 bases at V and 8 bases at J, leaving 9 bases unmatched. The CDR3 here is CASSFGLAGGRDEQFF. For the CDR3, the DNA is TGTGCCAGCAGCTTTGGGCTAGCGGGGGGCAGGGATGAGCAGTTCTTC.

The rearrangement uses TRBV18 and TRBJ1-1; D perhaps matches TRBD1 (5 bases). V was pared by 2 bases and J by 8 bases, with 15 bases between. This CDR3 contains 14 residues. The germline gives CDR1 KGHSH, CDR2 LQKENI. The DNA of the CDR3 is TGTGCCAGCTCACCAGGGTGGGGGGTCAACGAAGCTTTCTTT. Amino acid sequence: CASSPGWGVNEAFF.

The gene calls are TRBV29-1 and TRBJ2-7, with 10 positions matching TRBD2. The V and J ends lost 5 bases and 2 bases, in that order; junction bases with no gene match: 9. This CDR3 spans 15 amino acids. Germline V gene data show CDR1 as SQVTM and CDR2 as ANQGSEA. CDR3 in amino acids: CSVFSLAGDPYEQYF. The DNA for the CDR3 is TGCAGCGTTTTTTCGCTAGCGGGGGACCCCTACGAGCAGTACTTC.

This rearrangement joins TRBV6-1 to TRBJ2-5, with D tentatively TRBD1 (6 bases). The germline V gene has CDR1 MNHNS and CDR2 SASEGT. The CDR3 has 15 residues. Between the trimmed V and J ends, which lost 2 bases and 7 bases, there was a span of 17 bases. This CDR3 is CASSEYSGADGTQYF. The DNA for the CDR3 is TGTGCCAGCAGTGAATACTCAGGGGCTGACGGGACCCAGTACTTC.

The genes are TRBV21-1 and TRBJ2-4. TRBV21-1 is described as a pseudogene. The CDR3 spans 14 residues. The CDR3 coding sequence is TGTGCCATCAGCCACTTTTTGGCGAGAAACATTCAGTACTTC. Protein product: CAISHFLARNIQYF.

V usage is TRBV6-1 and J usage is TRBJ2-5; a possible D gene is TRBD2 (6 bases). The CDR3 runs to 16 residues. Trimming left V 1 base short and J 4 bases short, with 16 bases between. Germline V gene sequence: CDR1 MNHNS, CDR2 SASEGT. The CDR3 spells CASSEDGTPSGETQYF. CDR3 in DNA: TGTGCCAGCAGTGAAGACGGGACTCCTTCGGGAGAGACCCAGTACTTC.

The CDR3 region is CASSETGGNTEAFF. Written as DNA, the CDR3 is TGTGCCAGCAGCGAGACAGGGGGTAACACTGAAGCTTTCTTT. This chain uses TRBV7-9 with TRBJ1-1; 9 nucleotides match TRBD1. With V trimmed by 5 bases and J by 2 bases, 3 bases remained unmatched. This CDR3 is 14 amino acids long. Germline V CDR1 and CDR2: SEHNR, FQNEAQ (reference sequence). The full variable domain, with the rest looked up from reference TRBV7-9 and TRBJ1-1, is DTGVSQNPRHKITKRGQNVTFRCDPISEHNRLYWYRQTLGQGPEFLTYFQNEAQLEKSRLLSDRFSAERPKGSFSTLEIQRTEQGDSAMYLCASSETGGNTEAFFGQGTRLTVV.

The count of this clone is one. The chain links TRBV6-5 to TRBJ1-4, with no clear D. The CDR3 is 14 residues long. CDR1 and CDR2 from the germline V gene are MNHEY and SVGAGI. V lost 5 bases and J lost 3, with 10 bases in between. CDR3 in amino acids: CASSPRRANEKLFF. As DNA, the CDR3 is TGTGCCAGCAGTCCGAGGAGGGCTAATGAAAAACTGTTTTTT.

The CDR3 here is CASSPSPRWNTEAFF. The CDR3 region has the DNA TGTGCCAGCTCACCGTCCCCCAGGTGGAACACTGAAGCTTTCTTT. The chain links TRBV18 to TRBJ1-1; D is undetermined. Between the trimmed V and J ends, which lost 3 bases and 1 base, there was a span of 12 bases. This CDR3 is built from 15 residues. Germline loops: CDR1 KGHSH, CDR2 LQKENI.

Concerning this clone itself: Relative to the germline gene, one junction end is altered; a read error may explain this. The chain recombines TRBV25-1 with TRBJ1-1, with D tentatively TRBD1 (5 bases). Per the germline V gene, CDR1 is MGHDK and CDR2 is SYGVNS. The CDR3 sequence is 15 residues long. The CDR3 DNA reads as TGTGCCAGCACTGAACAAGCAGGGTTCGACACTGAAGCTTTCTTT. It yields the protein CASTEQAGFDTEAFF. Using reference TRBV25-1 and TRBJ1-1 for the parts outside the CDR3, the full variable domain is EADIYQTPRYLVIGTGKKITLECSQTMGHDKMYWYQQDPGMELHLIHYSYGVNSTEKGDLSSESTVSRIRTEHFPLTLESARPSHTSQYLCASTEQAGFDTEAFFGQGTRLTVV.

This rearrangement joins TRBV13 to TRBJ2-5; D gene uncertain. V was shortened by 0 bases and J by 2 bases, with 13 bases between the two germline ends. Germline CDR1 PRHDT, CDR2 FYEKMQ (reference sequence). The CDR3 spans 16 residues. The CDR3 bases are TGTGCCAGCAGCTTAGGAGGGCACCTCGCGCAAGAGACCCAGTACTTC. This sequence encodes CASSLGGHLAQETQYF.

The gene calls are TRBV6-6 and TRBJ1-1; the match to TRBD1 covers 9 bases. Germline V gene sequence: CDR1 MNHNY, CDR2 SVGAGI (reference sequence). The V gene end was trimmed by 6 bases and the J gene end by 0 bases; junction bases not matched to a gene: 5. The CDR3 has 15 residues. The CDR3 loop is CASSYGQGMNTEAFF. The DNA of the CDR3 is TGTGCCAGCAGCTACGGACAGGGGATGAACACTGAAGCTTTCTTT.

The chain links TRBV6-4 to TRBJ2-1; 9 nucleotides align to TRBD2. Germline CDR1 and CDR2: MRHNA and SNTAGT. V shed 3 bases, J shed 5 bases, and the junction held 5 bases outside the gene matches. The CDR3 covers 15 residues. CDR3: CASSEWREGNNEQFF. The CDR3 coding sequence is TGTGCCAGCAGTGAGTGGCGGGAGGGTAACAATGAGCAGTTCTTC.

This clone was seen a single time. The CDR3 loop reads CASKRIGGNEKLFF. The CDR3 DNA reads as TGTGCCAGTAAACGAATAGGGGGGAATGAAAAACTGTTTTTT. The V call is TRBV27, the J call TRBJ1-4; D perhaps matches TRBD1 (6 bases). The ends were cut back, 9 bases at V and 5 bases at J, with 16 bases in the middle. This CDR3 is 14 amino acids long. The germline V gene has CDR1 MNHEY and CDR2 SMNVEV (reference sequence).

J is TRBJ2-1 and V is TRBV12-5, with 11 bases identical to TRBD2. Trimming removed 5 bases from V and 16 bases from J; junction bases left unmatched: 4. The V gene's germline CDR1 is LGHNT and CDR2 FRNRAP. This CDR3 spans 11 amino acids. As DNA, the CDR3 is TGTGCTAGTGGTGGGGGACTAGCGGACTTCTTC. This encodes CASGGGLADFF.

V usage is TRBV4-1 and J usage is TRBJ1-1; 7 bases are a match to TRBD1. This CDR3 has 14 amino acids. Germline CDR1 is MGHRA and CDR2 is YSYEKL. V was clipped by 6 bases and J by 3 bases; unmatched bases: 7. The CDR3, as DNA: TGCGCCAGCAGGACTCGGCAGGGGGACACTGAAGCTTTCTTT. It is translated as CASRTRQGDTEAFF.

The chain combines TRBV9 with TRBJ2-5, with 8 positions matching TRBD1. Germline CDR1 is SGDLS and CDR2 is YYNGEE. The CDR3 covers 15 residues. The V gene end was trimmed by 4 bases and the J gene end by 4 bases; junction bases not matched to a gene: 9. The CDR3 spells CASSTQLQGGETQYF. The CDR3 nucleotides read TGTGCCAGCAGCACCCAGTTACAGGGGGGAGAGACCCAGTACTTC.

The chain carries TRBV5-1 and TRBJ2-5; TRBD2 might be the D (6 bases). This CDR3 has 13 amino acids. V shed 4 bases and J shed 5 bases, with 12 bases lying between them. Germline V CDR1 and CDR2: SGHRS, YFSETQ. The CDR3 nucleotides are TGCGCCAGCAGCGTGACTAGGGTGGAGACCCAGTACTTC. It codes for CASSVTRVETQYF.

The rearrangement uses TRBV28 and TRBJ1-5; D uncertain. The CDR3 runs 13 residues. V was shortened by 2 bases and J by 8 bases, with 10 bases between the two germline ends. Looked up from germline, CDR1 is MDHEN and CDR2 is SYDVKM. The CDR3 protein is CASSLLLEEPQHF. The CDR3 DNA follows: TGTGCCAGCAGTTTACTACTCGAGGAGCCCCAGCATTTT. Full variable domain (outside the CDR3, taken from reference TRBV28 and TRBJ1-5): DVKVTQSSRYLVKRTGEKVFLECVQDMDHENMFWYRQDPGLGLRLIYFSYDVKMKEKGDIPEGYSVSREKKERFSLILESASTNQTSMYLCASSLLLEEPQHFGDGTRLSIL.

The chain is built from TRBV2 and TRBJ2-1; perhaps TRBD1 as D (6 bases). V was trimmed by 2 bases and J by 7 bases, leaving 15 bases between them. This CDR3 has 15 residues. CDR1 SNHLY and CDR2 FYNNEI come from the germline V gene. The CDR3 DNA follows: TGTGCCAGCAGTGAAAGGGCAGGGGCACCAAATGAGCAGTTCTTC. Translated: CASSERAGAPNEQFF.

The chain employs TRBV27 and TRBJ1-5, with 11 positions matching TRBD1. Trimming removed 1 base from V and 2 bases from J; junction bases left unmatched: 13. This CDR3 spans 20 amino acids. CDR1 and CDR2 (germline): MNHEY, SMNVEV (reference sequence). This CDR3 reads CASSLYGTGGVLYGNQPQHF. The CDR3 nucleotides are TGTGCCAGCAGTTTATATGGGACAGGGGGGGTCCTTTATGGCAATCAGCCCCAGCATTTT.

The chain employs TRBV6-5 and TRBJ2-1; the D call may be TRBD1 or TRBD2 (6 bases each). The germline gives CDR1 MNHEY, CDR2 SVGAGI. The CDR3 has 14 amino acids. V was trimmed by 5 bases and J by 8 bases, leaving 16 bases between them. CDR3 residues: CASSPYLGGHEQFF. Here the CDR3 DNA reads TGTGCCAGCAGTCCCTACTTAGGGGGGCATGAGCAGTTCTTC.